A single T cell receptor (beta chain) is shown here with its context. Its antigen is unidentified. This sample stems from a study of post-analysis software for immune sequencing data. General study results and limits: With TRBV5-6, TRBV5-1 and TRBV20-1 included, about five TRBV segments were more frequent in patients than in controls.

Built from TCR beta cDNA, the libraries had unique molecular identifiers in them. TCRdb re-called the PCR reads with MiXCR, one entry per CDR3 protein. In the table there are around 710,000 distinct CDR3 sequences, around 42% of which are singletons. The V and J ends lost 2 bases and 8 bases respectively, with 16 bases between them. In germline, CDR1 is SEHNR, CDR2 FQNEAQ (reference sequence). The CDR3 is 15 amino acids. The chain carries TRBV7-9 and TRBJ2-1; D possibly corresponds to TRBD2 (6 bases). The clonotype comes from a girl aged 10 to 17 with multiple sclerosis. The sample consisted of blood. The DNA for the CDR3 is TGTGCCAGCAGCTTAAAGGTGGGAGGAAGGGATGAGCAGTTCTTC. Its protein product is CASSLKVGGRDEQFF.